Shown below are 21 T cell receptor beta chains from a single sample sequenced in a study of cytotoxic CD8 clonotypes in ibrutinib-treated CLL. The repertoire was sequenced with immunoSEQ multiplex PCR; TCRdb's copy has only in-frame clones and lacks some. Here the sample spans roughly 300,000 clones, 60% to 80% being singletons. This specimen was PBMCs, taken at disease progression, from a patient treated with ibrutinib. These receptors were taken from a human donor with chronic lymphocytic leukemia.

The V and J genes are TRBV6-1 and TRBJ2-2; TRBD1 matches at 7 bases. Germline V gene sequence: CDR1 MNHNS, CDR2 SASEGT. The CDR3 spans 14 residues. The V and J ends lost 7 bases and 5 bases, in that order; junction bases with no gene match: 7. The CDR3 reads CASIEGGRTGELFF. CDR3 in DNA: TGTGCCAGCATCGAAGGGGGCCGAACCGGGGAGCTGTTTTTT.

The gene calls are TRBV14 and TRBJ1-2, with 7 bases aligning to TRBD1. The V gene end was trimmed by 2 bases and the J gene end by 7 bases; junction bases not matched to a gene: 13. CDR1 and CDR2 from the germline V gene are SGHDN and FVKESK. The CDR3 has 16 residues. CDR3 in amino acids: CASSQRQGRTGGGYTF. The CDR3 DNA reads TGTGCCAGCAGCCAAAGGCAGGGGAGGACAGGCGGTGGCTACACCTTC.

The V and J genes are TRBV28 and TRBJ1-5; 11 positions match TRBD1. Trimming cost V 6 bases and J 2 bases; bases outside gene matches: 6. The CDR3 covers 16 residues. Germline V lookup: CDR1 MDHEN, CDR2 SYDVKM. The CDR3 sequence: CASSVDRGRGNQPQHF. Here the CDR3 DNA reads TGTGCCAGCAGCGTGGACAGGGGGCGAGGCAATCAGCCCCAGCATTTT.

The chain carries TRBV6-6 and TRBJ2-7; possibly TRBD2 for D (5 bases). The CDR3 has 14 amino acids. The V end was cut by 2 bases, the J end by 6 bases, with 14 bases between. The germline CDR1 and CDR2 sequences are MNHNY and SVGAGI (reference sequence). The CDR3 sequence: CASSYEGSFPEQYF. In nucleotides, the CDR3 is TGTGCCAGCAGTTACGAGGGATCATTCCCCGAGCAGTACTTC.

The genes are TRBV4-3 and TRBJ1-2; D call uncertain. V shed 0 bases and J shed 0 bases, with 14 bases lying between them. There are 17 residues in the CDR3. Germline V gives CDR1 LGHNA, CDR2 YSLEER. CDR3 protein: CASSQEGRMLTNYGYTF. The CDR3 region has the DNA TGCGCCAGCAGCCAAGAGGGCAGGATGCTTACTAACTATGGCTACACCTTC.

The chain employs TRBV7-9 and TRBJ2-5, with 14 bases identical to TRBD2. The J segment lost 3 bases and the V segment lost 5 bases, leaving 5 bases of the junction unmatched. The length of the CDR3 is 16 residues. CDR1 is SEHNR and CDR2 is FQNEAQ in the germline V gene (reference sequence). CDR3 in DNA: TGTGCCAGCAGCCCCGGGACTAGCGGGAGTAAAGAGACCCAGTACTTC. It yields the protein CASSPGTSGSKETQYF.

The chain uses TRBV4-3 and TRBJ2-7; D gene ambiguous. CDR3 length: 13 residues. Germline-derived CDR1 and CDR2 are LGHNA and YSLEER. Trimming stripped 0 bases from V and 5 bases from J, with 8 bases between. Written as DNA, the CDR3 is TGCGCCAGCAGCCAAGATGTAAGGGACGAGCAGTACTTC. Amino acids: CASSQDVRDEQYF.

The V and J genes are TRBV5-6 and TRBJ1-2, with D hard to call. Germline-derived CDR1 and CDR2 are SGHDT and YYEEEE. V gave up 1 base and J gave up 2 bases, with 9 bases separating them. CDR3 length equals 14 residues. The CDR3 loop is CASSLFMGNYGYTF. The CDR3 coding sequence is TGTGCCAGCAGCTTGTTCATGGGGAACTATGGCTACACCTTC. The full variable domain, completed using reference TRBV5-6 and TRBJ1-2, is DAGVTQSPTHLIKTRGQQVTLRCSPKSGHDTVSWYQQALGQGPQFIFQYYEEEERQRGNFPDRFSGHQFPNYSSELNVNALLLGDSALYLCASSLFMGNYGYTFGSGTRLTVV.

The gene calls are TRBV9 and TRBJ2-3; no clear D gene. The germline CDR1 and CDR2 sequences are SGDLS and YYNGEE. V dropped 0 bases and J dropped 4 bases, with 9 bases sitting between them. This CDR3 is built from 14 residues. This chain's CDR3 is CASSVANSPDTQYF. The CDR3 nucleotides read TGTGCCAGCAGCGTAGCTAACAGCCCAGATACGCAGTATTTT.

This clone occurred a few times. The chain recombines TRBV2 with TRBJ1-5; 7 nucleotides agree with TRBD1. The CDR3 length is 13 residues. Germline CDR1 reads SNHLY; CDR2 reads FYNNEI. The V segment lost 5 bases and the J segment 7 bases; nucleotides outside the gene matches: 5. The CDR3 sequence is CASSPGQVQPQHF. The CDR3, as DNA: TGTGCCAGCAGTCCCGGACAGGTCCAGCCCCAGCATTTT. The variable domain in full, with the rest retrieved from reference TRBV2 and TRBJ1-5, is EPEVTQTPSHQVTQMGQEVILRCVPISNHLYFYWYRQILGQKVEFLVSFYNNEISEKSEIFDDQFSVERPDGSNFTLKIRSTKLEDSAMYFCASSPGQVQPQHFGDGTRLSIL.

This chain's CDR3 is CSVVRVREQYF. Here the CDR3 DNA reads TGCAGCGTTGTCAGGGTAAGGGAGCAGTACTTC. This chain uses TRBV29-1 with TRBJ2-7, with a tentative D call TRBD1 (5 bases). In germline, CDR1 is SQVTM, CDR2 ANQGSEA. V gave up 4 bases and J gave up 7 bases, with 11 bases separating them. This CDR3 region has 11 residues.

The CDR3 DNA reads TGTGCCAGCAGCACAGGGGCTCGCGGTGGCTACACCTTC. Its translation is CASSTGARGGYTF. The chain links TRBV5-5 to TRBJ1-2; 7 nucleotides align to TRBD1. Germline V lookup: CDR1 SGHKS, CDR2 YYEKEE (reference sequence). Unmatched junction bases numbered 7, after V lost 4 bases and J lost 7 bases. The CDR3 extends over 13 amino acids.

This clone was observed a single time. V is TRBV4-1 and J is TRBJ2-7; D is unresolved. This CDR3 has 13 amino acids. Germline V gene lookup returns CDR1 MGHRA and CDR2 YSYEKL. V lost 4 bases to trimming and J lost 1 base, with 8 bases between them. CDR3 in amino acids: CASSLRVSYEQYF. CDR3 nucleotide sequence: TGCGCCAGCAGCCTTCGGGTATCCTACGAGCAGTACTTC.

J is TRBJ2-1 and V is TRBV29-1; D is perhaps TRBD2 (5 bases). The CDR3 loop spans 10 amino acids. CDR1 is SQVTM and CDR2 is ANQGSEA in the germline V gene. Trimming left V 7 bases short and J 15 bases short, with 16 bases between. This chain's CDR3 is CSATEGGSFF. CDR3 in DNA: TGCAGCGCTACCGAGGGTGGTTCGTTCTTC.

The rearrangement uses TRBV7-3 and TRBJ2-2; D remains unclear. V lost 3 bases, J lost 3 bases, and 5 bases lay in between. The CDR3 contains 13 residues. Per the germline V gene, CDR1 is SGHTA and CDR2 is FQGTGA. CDR3 residues: CASSLVDTGELFF. The CDR3 region has the DNA TGTGCCAGCAGCTTGGTTGACACCGGGGAGCTGTTTTTT.

The chain has TRBV28 and TRBJ1-5; D is perhaps TRBD1 (5 bases). CDR1 and CDR2 from the germline V gene are MDHEN and SYDVKM. Between the trimmed V and J ends, which lost 9 bases and 1 base, there was a span of 25 bases. This CDR3 comprises 18 residues. The CDR3 reads CASSFRGRVYRSNQPQHF. Written as DNA, the CDR3 is TGTGCCAGTTCCTTTAGGGGCAGGGTTTATAGGAGCAATCAGCCCCAGCATTTT. Full variable domain (remainder filled in from reference TRBV28 and TRBJ1-5): DVKVTQSSRYLVKRTGEKVFLECVQDMDHENMFWYRQDPGLGLRLIYFSYDVKMKEKGDIPEGYSVSREKKERFSLILESASTNQTSMYLCASSFRGRVYRSNQPQHFGDGTRLSIL.

The J gene is TRBJ2-3, the V gene TRBV7-2, with 7 bases that match TRBD2. V dropped 8 bases and J dropped 6; count of bases not matched to a gene: 11. Germline V gives CDR1 SGHTA, CDR2 FQGNSA. The CDR3 runs to 14 residues. The chain's CDR3 is CASPGGGPGDTQYF. CDR3 sequence (DNA): TGTGCCAGCCCCGGGGGAGGGCCCGGGGATACGCAGTATTTT.

This chain joins TRBV19 and TRBJ1-5; TRBD1 might be the D (5 bases). This CDR3 is 13 amino acids long. Germline assignment: CDR1 LNHDA and CDR2 SQIVND (reference sequence). Trimming shortened V by 7 bases and J by 7 bases, and 14 bases separated the two germline ends. CDR3 loop: CASMSAGRQPQHF. The CDR3 coding sequence is TGTGCCAGTATGTCGGCAGGGCGACAGCCCCAGCATTTT.

This clone was recorded a few times. The chain employs TRBV4-2 and TRBJ1-2; D may be TRBD1 (5 bases). This CDR3 is built from 17 residues. Trimming pared 0 bases from V and 5 bases from J, leaving 19 bases between. Germline V CDR1 and CDR2: LGHNA, YNFKEQ. CDR3 in DNA: TGTGCCAGCAGCCAAGACTACCCCCTACGGGGGGGTTATGGCTACACCTTC. Amino acid sequence: CASSQDYPLRGGYGYTF.

V and J are TRBV19 and TRBJ1-5; unclear D gene. The CDR3 runs 14 residues. Trimming removed 3 bases from V and 4 bases from J, with 10 bases in between. Germline assignment: CDR1 LNHDA and CDR2 SQIVND (reference sequence). CDR3 sequence reads: CASSIRQVNQPQHF. The CDR3 DNA sequence: TGTGCCAGTAGTATTAGGCAGGTTAATCAGCCCCAGCATTTT.

The chain couples TRBV12-2 to TRBJ2-3. TRBV12-2 is labeled a pseudogene. This CDR3 has 13 residues. The CDR3 DNA reads TGTGCAAGTCGCTTAGCGAATGTAAATACGCAGTATTTT. Amino acids: CASRLANVNTQYF.